This is a list of T cell receptor beta chains from one sample in a study of blood T cell repertoires in COVID-19. Data came from immunoSEQ multiplex PCR; TCRdb stores just in-frame clones and leaves some out. The sample carries under 350,000 clones, about 89% recorded once. The sample consisted of peripheral blood. Every receptor here comes from a man between 45 and 60 years old with acute or convalescent COVID-19. Each CDR3 is given without its conserved first and last residue.

>TRBV3-1/TRBV3-2|TRBJ1-2
ASSQNAARDYT
>TRBV19|TRBJ1-1
ASSIARAAQNTEAF
>TRBV3-1/TRBV3-2|TRBJ2-5
ASSLGGGSPQETQY
>TRBV5-4|TRBJ2-3
ASSLVRGTDTQY
>TRBV19|TRBJ1-1
ASSTKRDPALWKAF
>TRBV9|TRBJ1-6
ASSGTGPSPLH
>TRBV19|TRBJ2-2
ASLAGPGELF
>TRBV5-1|TRBJ2-5
ASSVVMQETQY
>TRBV7-8|TRBJ2-4
ASSPDRVNIQY
>TRBV6-5|TRBJ1-5
ASSSHGDINQPQH
>TRBV11-3|TRBJ2-1
ASSRDSGYNEQF
>TRBV19|TRBJ1-4
ASSIDFGGQYNEKLF
>TRBV6-5|TRBJ2-1
ASRPGTDYNEQF
>TRBV7-9|TRBJ1-5
ASSLARSGARGNQPQH
>TRBV5-1|TRBJ1-5
ASSSLSRTGGNQPQH
>TRBV6-5|TRBJ1-2
ASSSLQDHGYT
>TRBV5-1|TRBJ2-2
ASSSLQTGTGELF
>TRBV12-5|TRBJ2-3
ASGLDLRTGTQY
>TRBV18|TRBJ2-5
ASSPGADETQY
>TRBV29-1|TRBJ2-5
SAEGRRGETQY
>TRBV9|TRBJ1-5
ASSVGTVPNQPQH
>TRBV6-6|TRBJ2-2
ASSQGADSGELF
>TRBV7-9|TRBJ1-2
ASSLDRDYGYT
>TRBV10-3|TRBJ2-3
AISAGGDTQY
>TRBV5-6|TRBJ1-1
ASSLAWGRDTEAF
>TRBV9|TRBJ2-5
ASSTGRETQY
>TRBV18|TRBJ2-7
ASSPAPSSYEQY
>TRBV19|TRBJ2-7
ASQWTSGTYEQY
>TRBV29-1|TRBJ1-2
SVTGGYGYGYT
>TRBV7-9|TRBJ2-5
ASALTGGSETQY
>TRBV10-3|TRBJ2-7
AISSGQGGYEQY
>TRBV6-5|TRBJ1-2
AIRGGREDGYT
>TRBV7-9|TRBJ1-1
ASSWSGNEAF
>TRBV9|TRBJ2-7
ASSDSGGAYEQY
>TRBV7-9|TRBJ1-1
ASSLERGGTEAF
>TRBV6-6|TRBJ1-6
ASSYAAPEASPLH
>TRBV29-1|TRBJ2-1
SVLEDEQF
>TRBV4-1|TRBJ1-5
ASSQEATVISNQPQH
>TRBV9|TRBJ2-3
ASSVYTDTQY
>TRBV3-1/TRBV3-2|TRBJ1-2
ASSQDIQAISSGYT
>TRBV2|TRBJ2-2
ASMRDTGELF
>TRBV4-1|TRBJ2-2
ASSRSYRSILANTGELF
>TRBV6-5|TRBJ1-5
ASIPLEGNQPQH
>TRBV19|TRBJ2-5
ASSIGSLETQY
>TRBV6-5|TRBJ1-3
ASKLRDRFGNTIY
>TRBV5-1|TRBJ1-1
ASSPQGGAMNTEAF
>TRBV29-1|TRBJ1-6
SVLDRDNSPLH
>TRBV27|TRBJ2-5
ASSPGQGAGSQY
>TRBV4-1|TRBJ1-1
ASSLKPAGANTEAF
>TRBV18|TRBJ1-5
ASSPERDQPQH
>TRBV30|TRBJ1-1
AWSLLNTEAF
>TRBV24-1|TRBJ1-1
ATSDLGHLGANTEAF
>TRBV19|TRBJ2-6
ATHPGTGTAPVLT
>TRBV2|TRBJ2-2
ASSESGTNRKPTNTGELF
>TRBV6-5|TRBJ1-1
ASSEGMNTEAF
>TRBV15|TRBJ2-1
ATSSGGGDSYNEQF
>TRBV10-1|TRBJ1-4
ASSESITGETNEKLF
>TRBV30|TRBJ1-2
AWRSPAGSNYGYT